A selection of T cell receptor beta chains follows, all from one sample in a study of response to subunit inactivated influenza vaccine. One entry per CDR3 protein, called by TCRdb with MiXCR from the RT-PCR reads. The sample consists of 160,000 or so distinct CDR3 sequences, around 9.9% of them appearing once. The sample here was non-naive T cells sorted from PBMCs, taken roughly 46 days after vaccination. These receptor sequences come from a man aged 50 or older who received an inactivated influenza vaccine. CDR3s include the opening cysteine and the closing phenylalanine or tryptophan. Fields, in order: V gene, CDR3 protein.

v_call: TRBV28
cdr3_aa: CASSLLREQFF

v_call: TRBV29-1
cdr3_aa: CSVESWERSYNEQFF

v_call: TRBV5-6
cdr3_aa: CASSSDRGLTGELFF

v_call: TRBV20-1
cdr3_aa: CSAPGRGAGNTIYF

v_call: TRBV4-1
cdr3_aa: CASSSPGTSGETQYF

v_call: TRBV6-2/TRBV6-3
cdr3_aa: CASSYSTSGPTKDTQYF

v_call: TRBV2
cdr3_aa: CASSSDRVSYEQYF

v_call: TRBV5-5
cdr3_aa: CASSLEILAGDEQFF

v_call: TRBV4-2
cdr3_aa: CASSQGIPSSGNTIYF

v_call: TRBV6-2/TRBV6-3
cdr3_aa: CASRHQPGQENYGYTF

v_call: TRBV7-2
cdr3_aa: CASSLPSGTSGGSQYF

v_call: TRBV20-1
cdr3_aa: CSAWGPGADTQYF

v_call: TRBV6-5
cdr3_aa: CASSYSGGASQPQHF

v_call: TRBV7-2
cdr3_aa: CASSLAAGGLVVDSPLHF

v_call: TRBV5-1
cdr3_aa: CASSFLTGGNEQFF

v_call: TRBV7-8
cdr3_aa: CASSPRTVSNQPRHF

v_call: TRBV11-2
cdr3_aa: CASSLLEGGRYEQYF

v_call: TRBV6-1
cdr3_aa: CASTATLGGTEAFF

v_call: TRBV7-3
cdr3_aa: CASSRQTPYDSGELFF

v_call: TRBV27
cdr3_aa: CASSLRSGRGETQYF

v_call: TRBV20-1
cdr3_aa: CSARRGFRDLRDEQFF

v_call: TRBV3-1
cdr3_aa: CASSQDTTPGELFF

v_call: TRBV27
cdr3_aa: CASSTDRRGETQYF

v_call: TRBV6-5
cdr3_aa: CASSSADRGGNEQYF

v_call: TRBV7-2
cdr3_aa: CASSLPPSEAFF

v_call: TRBV4-2
cdr3_aa: CASSQDPTGRSGANVLTF

v_call: TRBV5-1
cdr3_aa: CASSLGPVMSSYEQYF

v_call: TRBV20-1
cdr3_aa: CSAPGTGHYEQYF

v_call: TRBV15
cdr3_aa: CATSSRGGPGGSGVHNEQFF

v_call: TRBV18
cdr3_aa: CASSPPGTSVLGRNTQYF

v_call: TRBV7-9
cdr3_aa: CASSLWVGEQYF

v_call: TRBV12-3/TRBV12-4
cdr3_aa: CASSTRASGTFPGELFF

v_call: TRBV5-1
cdr3_aa: CASSAGRVTQYF

v_call: TRBV29-1
cdr3_aa: CSGCSGSTDTQYF

v_call: TRBV28
cdr3_aa: CASSLYGGRAGLGEQFF

v_call: TRBV11-2
cdr3_aa: CASSSLGGRYADTQYF

v_call: TRBV4-1
cdr3_aa: CASSQDTGGQETQYF

v_call: TRBV15
cdr3_aa: CATSRAGGGSAPEQFF

v_call: TRBV29-1
cdr3_aa: CSVELVADTQYF

v_call: TRBV5-8
cdr3_aa: CASSSGLITDTQYF

v_call: TRBV20-1
cdr3_aa: CSGREPPTYNEQFF

v_call: TRBV11-2
cdr3_aa: CASSSGQGFGSPLHF

v_call: TRBV7-2
cdr3_aa: CASSQRAGGPYEQYF

v_call: TRBV24-1
cdr3_aa: CATSAWTGGLYEQYF

v_call: TRBV15
cdr3_aa: CATSRDRNGGTDTQYF

v_call: TRBV20-1
cdr3_aa: CSARGLGGNTEAFF

v_call: TRBV6-1
cdr3_aa: CASPDGRIDRDGIYEQYF

v_call: TRBV5-1
cdr3_aa: CASSVHSDSPLHF

v_call: TRBV30
cdr3_aa: CAWSRTGGHRYEQYF

v_call: TRBV4-3
cdr3_aa: CASSQGARYNEQFF